This record covers a single TCR beta chain. This sample was taken from a study of shared clonotypes between healthy human individuals. CD8 cells regarded as naive lacked CD45RO, were positively chosen for CCR7, and omitted terminally differentiated effector memory CD45RA+ cells. Under the authors' procedure: Junction-only sequences without quality scores came from ImmunoSEQ, so filtering differed. Sequencing was performed with immunoSEQ multiplex PCR; in TCRdb, only in-frame clones are kept and a portion is missing. That table gives V, J and clone size, and the DNA gave D and trimming. The data show hundreds of thousands of clones, with about 96% seen just once and roughly 0.1% held by the top ten. Source material: naive CD8+ T cells sorted from blood. This TCR was recovered from a woman in her twenties or thirties in good health.

The DNA for the CDR3 is TGCAGCGTTGAAAATCCAGGGTGGAATGAGCAGTTCTTC. Translated, it gives CSVENPGWNEQFF. This chain joins TRBV29-1 and TRBJ2-1, with D possibly TRBD1 on 5 matching bases. With 2 bases removed from V and 7 bases from J, the gap between germline ends came to 12 bases. The CDR3 extends over 13 amino acids. Per germline, CDR1 SQVTM and CDR2 ANQGSEA.